Each of the 27 T cell receptor beta chains below was sequenced from the same sample in a study of T cells after yellow fever vaccination. TCRdb used MiXCR to reprocess the 5' RACE reads, holding one entry per CDR3 protein. The data show some 68,000 distinct CDR3 sequences, about 7% seen once. The input for sequencing was CD8+ T cells sorted from PBMCs, taken roughly 46 days after the first yellow fever vaccination. Receptors originate from a young man who received the YFV17D yellow fever vaccine.

This clonotype was recorded many times. This sequence joins TRBV7-9 and TRBJ2-3, with D possibly matching TRBD2 (5 bases). Trimming stripped 8 bases from V and 7 bases from J, with 10 bases between. The CDR3 contains 11 residues. Germline-derived CDR1 and CDR2 are SEHNR and FQNEAQ (reference sequence). DNA for the CDR3: TGTGCCAGCGGGTGGGAGTATACGCAGTATTTT. Amino acids: CASGWEYTQYF.

This clonotype has only a few counts. The junction departs from the called germline gene at one end, perhaps through a read error. The J gene is TRBJ1-1, the V gene TRBV7-7; D possibly corresponds to TRBD1 (5 bases). This CDR3 is 14 amino acids long. Germline V CDR1 and CDR2: SSHAT, FNYEAQ (reference sequence). The CDR3, as DNA: TGTGCTAGCAGCTTAAAGGGGCTGAACACTGAAGCTTTCTTT. Amino acids: CASSLKGLNTEAFF. The variable domain in full, completed from reference TRBV7-7 and TRBJ1-1, reads GAGVSQSPRYKVTKRGQDVTLRCDPISSHATLYWYQQALGQGPEFLTYFNYEAQPDKSGLPSDRFSAERPEGSISTLTIQRTEQRDSAMYRCASSLKGLNTEAFFGQGTRLTVV.

This clonotype was counted ten times or more. This chain links TRBV5-1 with TRBJ1-1; D is perhaps TRBD1 (5 bases). With 0 bases removed from V and 1 base from J, the gap between germline ends came to 7 bases. The CDR3 extends over 14 amino acids. Germline V gives CDR1 SGHRS, CDR2 YFSETQ. As DNA, the CDR3 is TGCGCCAGCAGCTTGGGTGGGACGAACACTGAAGCTTTCTTT. Amino acid sequence: CASSLGGTNTEAFF. The entire variable domain, with the rest obtained from reference TRBV5-1 and TRBJ1-1, is as follows: KAGVTQTPRYLIKTRGQQVTLSCSPISGHRSVSWYQQTPGQGLQFLFEYFSETQRNKGNFPGRFSGRQFSNSRSEMNVSTLELGDSALYLCASSLGGTNTEAFFGQGTRLTVV.

This clonotype was observed at least ten times. The chain links TRBV4-3 to TRBJ2-7; D may be TRBD1 or TRBD2 (5 bases each). V was clipped by 0 bases and J by 2 bases, with 11 bases between them. The CDR3 sequence is 15 residues long. Looked up from germline, CDR1 is LGHNA and CDR2 is YSLEER. CDR3 in amino acids: CASSQDRGDAYEQYF. The CDR3 DNA reads TGCGCCAGCAGCCAAGATCGTGGGGACGCCTACGAGCAGTACTTC.

This clonotype was counted many times. The chain recombines TRBV4-3 with TRBJ2-1, with 9 bases matching TRBD1. The CDR3 has 16 amino acids. Per the germline V gene, CDR1 is LGHNA and CDR2 is YSLEER. The trim removed 5 bases at V and 7 bases at J, leaving 12 bases unmatched. The CDR3 region is CASSSRTGGVGNEQFF. The DNA for the CDR3 is TGCGCCAGCAGCTCTCGTACAGGGGGCGTAGGAAATGAGCAGTTCTTC.

This clonotype was picked up a small number of times. This rearrangement joins TRBV12-3 or TRBV12-4 to TRBJ2-7; D gene ambiguous. This CDR3 contains 16 residues. Deletions cut 3 bases from V and 2 bases from J, with 17 bases between. The CDR3 nucleotides are TGTGCCAGCAGTTTCGGGCCCGGGTTCGGACCCTACGAGCAGTACGTC. It encodes CASSFGPGFGPYEQYV.

The table lists this clonotype with many counts. The chain carries TRBV7-9 and TRBJ2-7; the D gene is possibly TRBD2 (6 bases). CDR1 SEHNR and CDR2 FQNEAQ come from the germline V gene (reference sequence). V was shortened by 10 bases and J by 3 bases, with 13 bases between the two germline ends. The CDR3 runs to 12 residues. CDR3 in DNA: TGTGCCACCCGGGACTCCAACTACGAGCAGTACTTC. Its protein is CATRDSNYEQYF.

This clonotype was picked up many times. The chain combines TRBV7-2 with TRBJ1-3; D uncertain. The CDR3 has 15 amino acids. The germline V gene encodes CDR1 SGHTA and CDR2 FQGNSA. Trimming removed 3 bases at V and 0 bases at J, with 9 bases between. The CDR3 is CASSFSPNSGNTIYF. In DNA form, the CDR3 reads TGTGCCAGCAGCTTCTCGCCAAACTCTGGAAACACCATATATTTT.

This clonotype was seen many times. The V gene is TRBV5-1, the J gene TRBJ2-3, with TRBD2 matching 12 bases. The CDR3 extends over 17 amino acids. V was clipped by 4 bases and J by 4 bases; unmatched bases: 10. Germline values: CDR1 SGHRS, CDR2 YFSETQ. For the CDR3, the DNA is TGCGCCAGCAGCGGGCCAGCTAGCGGGAGGGCCCCAGATACGCAGTATTTT. Its protein is CASSGPASGRAPDTQYF.

This clonotype was recorded at least ten times. This chain connects TRBV10-3 to TRBJ2-1; perhaps TRBD2 as D (6 bases). The V gene lost 2 bases and the J gene lost 6 bases, with 14 bases spanning the gap. CDR3 length equals 15 residues. The germline gives CDR1 ENHRY, CDR2 SYGVKD. CDR3 residues: CAISEPRSSGNEQFF. The CDR3 DNA is TGTGCCATCAGTGAGCCCCGTAGTAGCGGCAATGAGCAGTTCTTC.

This clonotype was counted between two and nine times. V and J are TRBV6-5 and TRBJ1-1; D ambiguous. The V gene lost 3 bases and the J gene lost 5 bases, with 13 bases spanning the gap. Per germline, CDR1 MNHEY and CDR2 SVGAGI. This CDR3 region has 14 residues. The CDR3 coding sequence is TGTGCCAGCAGTTATGCCTCGGCGGGAACTGAAGCTTTCTTT. Protein sequence: CASSYASAGTEAFF.

This clonotype was detected many times. This rearrangement joins TRBV5-5 to TRBJ2-7; perhaps TRBD2 as D (5 bases). From germline, CDR1 is SGHKS and CDR2 YYEKEE (reference sequence). CDR3 size: 15 residues. V was clipped by 1 base and J by 2 bases, with 13 bases between them. CDR3 DNA: TGTGCCAGCAGCTTGAGTCGTGAGGGCCCCTACGAGCAGTACTTC. This gives the protein CASSLSREGPYEQYF. The complete variable domain, with remaining parts taken from reference TRBV5-5 and TRBJ2-7, reads DAGVTQSPTHLIKTRGQQVTLRCSPISGHKSVSWYQQVLGQGPQFIFQYYEKEERGRGNFPDRFSARQFPNYSSELNVNALLLGDSALYLCASSLSREGPYEQYFGPGTRLTVT.

The chain links TRBV4-2 to TRBJ2-1; 8 nucleotides align to TRBD1. V was pared by 0 bases and J by 8 bases, with 27 bases of the junction left unmatched. In germline, CDR1 is LGHNA, CDR2 YNFKEQ. The CDR3 sequence is 22 residues long. Here the CDR3 reads CASSQDDWGRGRLDLIYHEQFF. Here the CDR3 DNA reads TGTGCCAGCAGCCAAGATGATTGGGGCAGGGGGCGTTTGGATCTCATTTACCATGAGCAGTTCTTC.

This clonotype has only a few counts. CDR3 protein: CASSSRFYEQYF. The CDR3 coding sequence is TGTGCCAGCAGCTCCCGGTTCTACGAGCAGTACTTC. The V call is TRBV11-1, the J call TRBJ2-7; D gene uncertain. The V gene lost 4 bases and the J gene lost 3 bases, with 7 bases spanning the gap. This CDR3 has 12 residues. Germline lookup yields CDR1 SGHAT and CDR2 FQDESV (reference sequence).

This clonotype appeared many times. The rearrangement joins TRBV6-1 to TRBJ2-3; 8 bases match TRBD2. The CDR3 has 15 amino acids. V lost 7 bases to trimming and J lost 2 bases; unmatched junction nucleotides: 8. From germline, CDR1 is MNHNS and CDR2 SASEGT. The CDR3 loop is CASTELAADTDTQYF. CDR3 sequence (DNA): TGTGCCAGCACCGAACTAGCGGCTGACACAGATACGCAGTATTTT.

This sequence joins TRBV5-4 and TRBJ1-1; the D gene is possibly TRBD1 (5 bases). Trimming took off 4 bases at V and 2 bases at J, with 12 bases between the two ends. This CDR3 has 14 residues. Germline V gene data show CDR1 as SGHNT and CDR2 as YYREEE (reference sequence). The CDR3 DNA follows: TGTGCCAGCAGCGTGGCGGGGGGTAACACTGAAGCTTTCTTT. Residues: CASSVAGGNTEAFF.

The gene calls are TRBV7-8 and TRBJ2-1; D could derive from TRBD1 or TRBD2 (6 bases each). Germline CDR1 and CDR2: SGHVS and FQNEAQ. V shed 5 bases and J shed 0 bases, with 11 bases lying between them. The CDR3 is 15 amino acids. This CDR3 reads CASSGKGGSYNEQFF. In DNA form, the CDR3 reads TGTGCCAGCAGCGGAAAGGGGGGCTCCTACAATGAGCAGTTCTTC.

This clonotype appeared many times. The junction departs from germline at one end; a sequencing error may be responsible. The rearrangement joins TRBV7-3 to TRBJ2-5; TRBD1 aligns across 9 bases. Looked up from germline, CDR1 is SGHTA and CDR2 is FQGTGA. The CDR3 contains 15 residues. CDR3: CASSLTGGRQETQYF. CDR3 bases: TGTGCCAGCAGCCTAACAGGGGGCAGGCAAGAGACCCAGTACTTC. Drawing the rest from reference TRBV7-3 and TRBJ2-5, the complete variable domain is GAGVSQTPSNKVTEKGKYVELRCDPISGHTALYWYRQSLGQGPEFLIYFQGTGAADDSGLPNDRFFAVRPEGSVSTLKIQRTERGDSAVYLCASSLTGGRQETQYFGPGTRLLVL.

As to this clonotype: A junction end diverges from the germline sequence, so it may reflect a read error. The V call is TRBV3-1, the J call TRBJ2-3; D is perhaps TRBD1 (5 bases). The CDR3 extends over 18 amino acids. Germline V gene lookup returns CDR1 LGHDT and CDR2 YNNKEL (reference sequence). CDR3 amino acids: CACSFRKEPDRVTDTQYF. Here the CDR3 DNA reads TGTGCCTGCAGCTTCCGCAAAGAACCCGACAGAGTCACAGATACGCAGTATTTT.

There are a few counts of this clonotype. J is TRBJ2-4 and V is TRBV27, with D tentatively TRBD1 (6 bases). With 6 bases removed from V and 4 bases from J, the gap between germline ends came to 10 bases. CDR1 is MNHEY, CDR2 SMNVEV, per germline (reference sequence). The CDR3 consists of 13 residues. The CDR3 here is CASRKGQKNIQYF. The CDR3 DNA sequence: TGTGCCAGCAGAAAAGGACAGAAAAACATTCAGTACTTC.

The rearrangement joins TRBV30 to TRBJ2-1; 10 bases map to TRBD2. CDR1 GTSNPN and CDR2 SVGIG come from the germline V gene (reference sequence). This CDR3 is built from 17 residues. V lost 3 bases and J lost 2; bases outside the gene matches: 10. CDR3 in amino acids: CAWSPSASGGPYNEQFF. The CDR3 bases are TGTGCCTGGAGCCCCTCGGCTAGCGGGGGACCCTACAATGAGCAGTTCTTC.

This clonotype came up many times. This chain links TRBV4-1 with TRBJ1-5; D unresolved. The germline V gene encodes CDR1 MGHRA and CDR2 YSYEKL. The CDR3 is 15 residues long. V gave up 0 bases and J gave up 3 bases, with 9 bases separating them. The CDR3 is CASSQELGNNQPQHF. The CDR3, as DNA: TGCGCCAGCAGCCAAGAATTGGGAAACAATCAGCCCCAGCATTTT.

At least ten counts were recorded for this clonotype. The CDR3 nucleotides are TGTGCCAGCAGTTTGGAGGGACAGGGGAATTCACCCCTCCACTTT. Translating it yields CASSLEGQGNSPLHF. The V gene is TRBV12-3 or TRBV12-4, the J gene TRBJ1-6, with TRBD1 matching 10 bases. With 3 bases clipped from V and 7 bases from J, the junction kept 3 bases outside the gene matches. The CDR3 length is 15 residues.

Ten or more counts support this clonotype. The chain links TRBV18 to TRBJ2-1, with D possibly called TRBD1 or TRBD2 (5 bases each). Trimming shortened V by 2 bases and J by 0 bases, and 20 bases separated the two germline ends. Germline V gives CDR1 KGHSH, CDR2 LQKENI. This CDR3 is built from 19 residues. CDR3 protein: CASSPEGPPRFSSYNEQFF. The DNA of the CDR3 is TGTGCCAGCTCACCAGAGGGGCCCCCTCGATTCAGCTCCTACAATGAGCAGTTCTTC.

This clonotype turned up a few times. The J gene is TRBJ2-3, the V gene TRBV11-2; D remains unclear. CDR1 is SGHAT and CDR2 is FQNNGV in the germline V gene. V was pared by 5 bases and J by 2 bases, with 14 bases between. The CDR3 sequence is 15 residues long. The CDR3 DNA follows: TGTGCCAGCAGCCTGAGGCCAGACGCCACAGATACGCAGTATTTT. This sequence encodes CASSLRPDATDTQYF.

V gene TRBV5-1 combines with J gene TRBJ2-1; TRBD2 matches 12 bases. Germline V gene sequence: CDR1 SGHRS, CDR2 YFSETQ. CDR3 length: 16 amino acids. V was pared by 5 bases and J by 9 bases, with 12 bases of the junction left unmatched. In DNA form, the CDR3 reads TGCGCCAGCAGATGGACCACTAGCGGGGGGCACGGTGAGCAGTTCTTC. Translation: CASRWTTSGGHGEQFF.

Many counts were recorded for this clonotype. The V gene is TRBV6-5, the J gene TRBJ2-7; D perhaps matches TRBD1 (5 bases). The CDR3 length is 13 residues. The germline V gene encodes CDR1 MNHEY and CDR2 SVGAGI. Trimming took 4 bases from V and 6 from J, leaving 13 bases between them. CDR3 DNA sequence: TGTGCCAGCAGTTGGACACCAGAAGTCGAGCAGTACTTC. It specifies CASSWTPEVEQYF.